The entry below describes one T cell receptor beta chain. Antigen specificity is unknown. This entry belongs to a study of shared clonotypes between healthy human individuals. Study conclusions and caveats: Few donors limited the genetic and exposure-history diversity represented. Non-shared clonotypes displayed generation probabilities falling below those of clonotypes present in all four donors.

Using immunoSEQ multiplex PCR, the repertoire was profiled, and TCRdb retains in-frame clones only, with some absent. The repertoire holds 2 million to 3 million clones, with over 85% as singletons. V shed 1 base and J shed 5 bases, with 11 bases lying between them. Germline CDR1 reads LGHNA; CDR2 reads YNFKEQ. The CDR3 is 14 amino acids. The origin of this receptor is a man between 18 and 29 years old in good health. Some clones in this sample may be carry-over from other donors' samples. What was sequenced was naive CD4+ T cells from PBMCs. Subset meaning: CD45RA+ positively selected. The V call is TRBV4-2, the J call TRBJ2-5; D possibly matches TRBD1 or TRBD2 (6 bases each). CDR3 amino acids: CASSQARGGETQYF. In DNA, the CDR3 is TGTGCCAGCAGCCAAGCGCGAGGGGGGGAGACCCAGTACTTC.